The 32 T cell receptor beta chains below come from one sample, sequenced in a study of Ad26.COV2.S vaccination and SARS-CoV-2 variants. The protocol was immunoSEQ multiplex PCR, while the TCRdb copy is restricted to in-frame clones and leaves out a portion. The sample consists of 85,000 to 120,000 clones, around 81% of them appearing once. The sequencing used peripheral blood, collected after recovery from COVID-19. The receptors stem from a human donor who had recovered from COVID-19.

CDR3 sequence reads: CASSLDRGFPSGANVLTF. The CDR3 DNA is TGTGCCAGCAGCTTGGACAGGGGATTCCCCTCTGGGGCCAACGTCCTGACTTTC. The rearrangement joins TRBV5-4 to TRBJ2-6; 7 nucleotides line up with TRBD1. The CDR3 runs 18 residues. Germline CDR1 is SGHNT and CDR2 is YYREEE (reference sequence). V dropped 0 bases and J dropped 0; count of bases not matched to a gene: 6.

This clone turned up a few times. The chain has TRBV11-2 and TRBJ1-1; D is uncertain. Germline V gives CDR1 SGHAT, CDR2 FQNNGV. Trimming cost V 4 bases and J 8 bases, with 11 bases left between them. The CDR3 sequence is 12 residues long. CDR3 amino acids: CASSSGRGEAFF. The CDR3 DNA sequence: TGTGCCAGCAGCTCCGGGCGGGGAGAAGCTTTCTTT. Using reference TRBV11-2 and TRBJ1-1 for the parts outside the CDR3, the full variable domain is EAGVAQSPRYKIIEKRQSVAFWCNPISGHATLYWYQQILGQGPKLLIQFQNNGVVDDSQLPKDRFSAERLKGVDSTLKIQPAKLEDSAVYLCASSSGRGEAFFGQGTRLTVV.

The V gene is TRBV5-1, the J gene TRBJ1-1, with D uncertain. Trimming cost V 0 bases and J 6 bases, with 12 bases left between them. Germline assignment: CDR1 SGHRS and CDR2 YFSETQ. CDR3 length: 14 residues. CDR3 DNA: TGCGCCAGCAGCTTGGCACCCGACCCTCCTGAAGCTTTCTTT. Its translation: CASSLAPDPPEAFF.

J is TRBJ2-7 and V is TRBV12-5; D is perhaps TRBD1 (6 bases). With 1 base removed from V and 6 bases from J, the gap between germline ends came to 13 bases. The germline V gene encodes CDR1 LGHNT and CDR2 FRNRAP. The CDR3 totals 14 residues. This CDR3 is CASGLGRTGFEQYF. The CDR3 DNA reads as TGTGCTAGTGGTTTGGGTAGAACAGGGTTCGAGCAGTACTTC. The full variable domain, rest sourced from reference TRBV12-5 and TRBJ2-7, is DARVTQTPRHKVTEMGQEVTMRCQPILGHNTVFWYRQTMMQGLELLAYFRNRAPLDDSGMPKDRFSAEMPDATLATLKIQPSEPRDSAVYFCASGLGRTGFEQYFGPGTRLTVT.

The rearrangement links TRBV7-2 to TRBJ2-3; D not certain. V lost 3 bases and J lost 2, with 12 bases in between. Germline V gene sequence: CDR1 SGHTA, CDR2 FQGNSA. The CDR3 contains 15 residues. CDR3 in amino acids: CASSFFAATTDTQYF. In DNA form, the CDR3 reads TGTGCCAGCAGCTTTTTTGCGGCCACCACAGATACGCAGTATTTT.

The CDR3 DNA follows: TGTGCCTGGATCCCCTTGGAGGAGGGCTTTTACACTGAAGCTTTCTTT. Its protein is CAWIPLEEGFYTEAFF. V gene TRBV30 combines with J gene TRBJ1-1, with D unclear. Trimming stripped 4 bases from V and 3 bases from J, with 21 bases between. This CDR3 comprises 16 residues. CDR1 GTSNPN and CDR2 SVGIG come from the germline V gene (reference sequence).

The CDR3: CASSFDRAVYGYTF. The DNA for the CDR3 is TGTGCCAGCAGCTTCGACAGGGCAGTCTATGGCTACACCTTC. The chain links TRBV5-4 to TRBJ1-2; 7 bases line up with TRBD1. In germline, CDR1 is SGHNT, CDR2 YYREEE (reference sequence). Germline trimming cut 2 bases from V and 4 bases from J; bases unmatched to any gene: 5. The CDR3 consists of 14 residues.

The CDR3 protein is CASSRVGGPRDTEAFF. CDR3 nucleotide sequence: TGCGCCAGCAGCCGCGTTGGGGGTCCGAGGGACACTGAAGCTTTCTTT. V gene TRBV5-1 combines with J gene TRBJ1-1; tentatively, D is TRBD1 (5 bases). This CDR3 is built from 16 residues. Looked up from germline, CDR1 is SGHRS and CDR2 is YFSETQ. The ends were cut back, 4 bases at V and 3 bases at J, with 19 bases in the middle.

This clone was recorded once. This chain links TRBV14 with TRBJ2-7; a possible D gene is TRBD1 (6 bases). CDR3 size: 15 residues. CDR1 is SGHDN and CDR2 is FVKESK in the germline V gene. V shed 5 bases and J shed 3 bases, with 17 bases lying between them. CDR3: CASSERGTNFYEQYF. CDR3 bases: TGTGCCAGCAGCGAAAGGGGGACAAACTTCTACGAGCAGTACTTC.

CDR3 nucleotides: TGTGCCAGCAGTTACTCGACGGGACAGGGCAGATATGGCTACACCTTC. Translated: CASSYSTGQGRYGYTF. The chain combines TRBV6-5 with TRBJ1-2, with TRBD1 identical over 9 bases. Germline V lookup: CDR1 MNHEY, CDR2 SVGAGI. V lost 0 bases to trimming and J lost 5 bases; unmatched junction nucleotides: 7. CDR3 length: 16 amino acids.

This rearrangement joins TRBV3-1 (or the pseudogene TRBV3-2) to TRBJ1-5; weak D call: TRBD1 (5 bases). Germline-derived CDR1 and CDR2 are LGHDT and YNNKEL (reference sequence). V shed 6 bases and J shed 7 bases, with 16 bases lying between them. This CDR3 has 14 amino acids. The CDR3 DNA sequence: TGTGCCAGCAGTGGGCGGGGAGGGGCCCAGCCCCAGCATTTT. Translating gives CASSGRGGAQPQHF.

V and J are TRBV2 and TRBJ2-7; the match to TRBD1 covers 10 bases. The junction had 6 bases not matched to a gene; V was cut back by 4 bases and J by 3 bases. CDR3 size: 15 residues. Germline CDR1 is SNHLY and CDR2 is FYNNEI. CDR3 nucleotide sequence: TGTGCCAGCAGTGCCGGGACAGGGGACCTCTACGAGCAGTACTTC. Protein product: CASSAGTGDLYEQYF.

The chain employs TRBV5-1 and TRBJ2-7; tentative D call: TRBD2 (5 bases). Germline assignment: CDR1 SGHRS and CDR2 YFSETQ. V dropped 0 bases and J dropped 1 base, with 11 bases sitting between them. CDR3 size: 15 residues. DNA for the CDR3: TGCGCCAGCAGCTTGGTTTTCGGGGAGTCCTACGAGCAGTACTTC. This translates into CASSLVFGESYEQYF.

This clone is a singleton in its sample. The rearrangement joins TRBV29-1 to TRBJ1-2; TRBD1 might be the D (6 bases). The V gene's germline CDR1 is SQVTM and CDR2 ANQGSEA. V dropped 6 bases and J dropped 4 bases, with 18 bases sitting between them. CDR3 length equals 14 residues. The DNA for the CDR3 is TGCAGCGTAGCGGGACAAATATCGTCCTATGGCTACACCTTC. It specifies CSVAGQISSYGYTF.

V usage is TRBV5-6 and J usage is TRBJ2-1; no clear D. Per the germline V gene, CDR1 is SGHDT and CDR2 is YYEEEE. The CDR3 runs 13 residues. V was clipped by 6 bases and J by 6 bases, with 13 bases between them. The CDR3 protein is CASNLLIGNEQFF. The CDR3 DNA follows: TGTGCCAGCAACCTCCTTATAGGCAATGAGCAGTTCTTC.

The V call is TRBV19, the J call TRBJ2-5; the D call may be TRBD1 or TRBD2 (6 bases each). CDR1 and CDR2 from the germline V gene are LNHDA and SQIVND (reference sequence). This CDR3 is built from 14 residues. Between the trimmed V and J ends, which lost 6 bases and 6 bases, there was a span of 17 bases. The CDR3 sequence is CASSTSGGGQTQYF. DNA of the CDR3: TGTGCCAGTAGCACATCCGGGGGCGGGCAGACCCAGTACTTC. Drawing the rest from reference TRBV19 and TRBJ2-5, the complete variable domain is DGGITQSPKYLFRKEGQNVTLSCEQNLNHDAMYWYRQDPGQGLRLIYYSQIVNDFQKGDIAEGYSVSREKKESFPLTVTSAQKNPTAFYLCASSTSGGGQTQYFGPGTRLLVL.

The chain has TRBV24-1 and TRBJ2-7, with TRBD1 identical over 7 bases. Per germline, CDR1 KGHDR and CDR2 SFDVKD. J was trimmed by 1 base and V by 3 bases; bases with no gene match: 2. This CDR3 has 14 residues. The chain's CDR3 is CATSDARGSYEQYF. For the CDR3, the DNA is TGTGCCACCAGTGATGCCAGGGGGTCCTACGAGCAGTACTTC.

The chain has TRBV28 and TRBJ1-2; D not certain. Germline lookup yields CDR1 MDHEN and CDR2 SYDVKM. The V gene lost 3 bases and the J gene lost 0 bases, with 5 bases spanning the gap. The CDR3 is 13 residues long. This CDR3 is CASSFSANYGYTF. CDR3 DNA sequence: TGTGCCAGCAGTTTTTCGGCTAACTATGGCTACACCTTC.

The chain carries TRBV19 and TRBJ2-6, with D hard to call. This CDR3 contains 15 residues. Germline values: CDR1 LNHDA, CDR2 SQIVND (reference sequence). The V end was cut by 4 bases, the J end by 0 bases, with 7 bases between. The CDR3 DNA is TGTGCCAGTAGTACCATTCTCTCTGGGGCCAACGTCCTGACTTTC. This translates into CASSTILSGANVLTF.

The V gene is TRBV4-3, the J gene TRBJ1-5; TRBD1 agrees at 7 bases. The CDR3 contains 16 residues. Germline V gene sequence: CDR1 LGHNA, CDR2 YSLEER. The ends lost 0 bases at V and 7 bases at J; junction bases unmatched: 9. CDR3 residues: CASSQDSGAGGQPQHF. The CDR3 bases are TGCGCCAGCAGCCAAGACTCCGGGGCAGGGGGGCAGCCCCAGCATTTT.

The V and J genes are TRBV11-3 and TRBJ1-1, with D perhaps matching TRBD1 (6 bases). From germline, CDR1 is SGHNT and CDR2 YENEEA. The V end was cut by 0 bases, the J end by 5 bases, with 7 bases between. This CDR3 region has 13 residues. The CDR3 reads CASSLDQGTEAFF. The CDR3 region has the DNA TGTGCCAGCAGCTTAGATCAGGGGACTGAAGCTTTCTTT.

The J gene is TRBJ1-1, the V gene TRBV28; TRBD1 is a possible D gene (6 bases). This CDR3 has 12 residues. V was trimmed by 8 bases and J by 1 base, leaving 8 bases between them. Germline CDR1 and CDR2: MDHEN and SYDVKM. The CDR3 DNA follows: TGTGCCAGCGCGACAGGGAACACTGAAGCTTTCTTT. Its protein is CASATGNTEAFF. Filled out from reference TRBV28 and TRBJ1-1, the complete variable domain reads DVKVTQSSRYLVKRTGEKVFLECVQDMDHENMFWYRQDPGLGLRLIYFSYDVKMKEKGDIPEGYSVSREKKERFSLILESASTNQTSMYLCASATGNTEAFFGQGTRLTVV.

J is TRBJ1-5 and V is TRBV30; no definite D call. The CDR3 has 13 amino acids. Germline V gives CDR1 GTSNPN, CDR2 SVGIG (reference sequence). V was clipped by 2 bases and J by 4 bases, with 9 bases between them. The CDR3: CAWSSGRNQPQHF. The DNA of the CDR3 is TGTGCCTGGAGTTCTGGGAGGAATCAGCCCCAGCATTTT.

The genes are TRBV7-9 and TRBJ1-2, with TRBD1 as a possible D gene (6 bases). V lost 5 bases, J lost 5 bases, and 18 bases lay in between. In germline, CDR1 is SEHNR, CDR2 FQNEAQ (reference sequence). There are 15 residues in the CDR3. The CDR3 bases are TGTGCCAGCAGCCCCAGCGTTGGGGGGCCTTATGGCTACACCTTC. It translates to CASSPSVGGPYGYTF.

The CDR3 coding sequence is TGCGCCAGCAGCTTGGGAGTGGGGAATGAGCAGTTCTTC. As protein: CASSLGVGNEQFF. The V gene is TRBV5-1, the J gene TRBJ2-1; unclear D gene. This CDR3 spans 13 amino acids. Looked up from germline, CDR1 is SGHRS and CDR2 is YFSETQ. Trimming pared 0 bases from V and 7 bases from J, leaving 8 bases between.

This sequence joins TRBV2 and TRBJ1-1, with D hard to call. The germline CDR1 and CDR2 sequences are SNHLY and FYNNEI. This CDR3 comprises 10 residues. V was cut by 8 bases and J by 3 bases, with 4 bases left in between. The CDR3 DNA sequence: TGTGCCAGCGGGTACACTGAAGCTTTCTTT. This gives the protein CASGYTEAFF.

This chain links TRBV6-6 with TRBJ2-5; D possibly corresponds to TRBD2 (6 bases). The germline V gene encodes CDR1 MNHNY and CDR2 SVGAGI (reference sequence). The CDR3 consists of 14 residues. V gave up 7 bases and J gave up 2 bases, with 14 bases separating them. The CDR3 nucleotides are TGTGCCAGCAAAAGCCGGGAGTTTCAAGAGACCCAGTACTTC. Protein: CASKSREFQETQYF.

This chain uses TRBV7-6 with TRBJ2-1; tentative D call: TRBD1 (5 bases). The CDR3 contains 16 residues. Per the germline V gene, CDR1 is SGHVS and CDR2 is FNYEAQ. V gave up 4 bases and J gave up 2 bases, with 15 bases separating them. CDR3 residues: CASSSEARAAYNEQFF. In DNA, the CDR3 is TGTGCCAGCAGCTCCGAGGCCAGGGCCGCCTACAATGAGCAGTTCTTC.

The chain couples TRBV12-3 or TRBV12-4 to TRBJ1-1, with 10 bases identical to TRBD1. J was trimmed by 4 bases and V by 9 bases; bases with no gene match: 5. The CDR3 length is 13 residues. The DNA of the CDR3 is TGTGCCAGGCGGGACAGGGGAGCCACTGAAGCTTTCTTT. It is translated as CARRDRGATEAFF.

This clone was counted at least ten times. The rearrangement uses TRBV7-9 and TRBJ2-5, with 11 bases matching TRBD2. Trimming took 2 bases from V and 3 from J; bases not matched to a gene: 5. CDR3 length equals 16 residues. CDR1 SEHNR and CDR2 FQNEAQ come from the germline V gene (reference sequence). CDR3 nucleotides: TGTGCCAGCAGCTTACAAGGGACTAGCGGCAAAGAGACCCAGTACTTC. It codes for CASSLQGTSGKETQYF.

The rearrangement uses TRBV9 and TRBJ1-6, with 7 bases fitting TRBD1. The CDR3 loop spans 15 amino acids. Unmatched junction bases numbered 10, after V lost 3 bases and J lost 10 bases. Germline V gives CDR1 SGDLS, CDR2 YYNGEE. CDR3 DNA sequence: TGTGCCAGCAGCGCTGACAGCCTCAGGGGGTCACCCCTCCACTTT. Translation gives CASSADSLRGSPLHF. The entire variable domain, with the rest obtained from reference TRBV9 and TRBJ1-6, is as follows: DSGVTQTPKHLITATGQRVTLRCSPRSGDLSVYWYQQSLDQGLQFLIQYYNGEERAKGNILERFSAQQFPDLHSELNLSSLELGDSALYFCASSADSLRGSPLHFGNGTRLTVT.

About this clone: Other DNA sequences from this sample encode an identical CDR3 as well. This chain joins TRBV3-1 (or the pseudogene TRBV3-2) and TRBJ2-3; D unclear. The CDR3 contains 14 residues. CDR1 is LGHDT, CDR2 YNNKEL, per germline (reference sequence). The V end was cut by 2 bases, the J end by 2 bases, with 8 bases between. The CDR3 region is CASSQTTLTDTQYF. The CDR3 DNA reads as TGTGCCAGCAGCCAAACGACCCTCACAGATACGCAGTATTTT.